These T cell receptor beta chains were read from a single sample in a study of cytomegalovirus exposure and HLA in healthy donors. Assay: immunoSEQ multiplex PCR; the TCRdb copy retains only in-frame clones and omits some. The repertoire consists of 150,000 to 200,000 clones, with about 81% occurring once and the leading ten covering approximately 0.74%. The source material was PBMCs. These TCRs come from a woman between 18 and 29 years old in good health and CMV-seronegative. Each CDR3 is given with its conserved first and last residue. D genes are given only for firm matches. A row's size may be missing; if present it is once, few, many or a size class.

>TRBV6-1|TRBJ2-1|TRBD2|NA
CASLSIAGYNEQFF
TGTGCCAGCCTCTCGATAGCGGGGTACAATGAGCAGTTCTTC
>TRBV6-5|TRBJ1-5|NA|NA
CASSGGGNQPQHF
TGTGCCAGCAGTGGGGGGGGTAATCAGCCCCAGCATTTT
>TRBV30|TRBJ2-6|NA|NA
CAWIMSSGANVLTF
TGTGCCTGGATCATGAGCTCTGGGGCCAACGTCCTGACTTTC
>TRBV28|TRBJ2-5|TRBD2|NA
CASSLASGRGGKTQYF
TGTGCCAGCAGTTTAGCTAGCGGGAGAGGGGGAAAGACCCAGTACTTC
>TRBV2|TRBJ1-1|NA|NA
CASIQWNTEAFF
TGTGCCAGCATCCAGTGGAACACTGAAGCTTTCTTT
>TRBV7-9|TRBJ2-1|TRBD2|NA
CASSLVFSGAPAQQFF
TGTGCCAGCAGCTTAGTTTTCAGCGGGGCCCCTGCACAGCAGTTCTTC
>TRBV28|TRBJ2-7|TRBD2|NA
CASSVPGTSEYEQYF
TGTGCCAGCAGTGTGCCCGGGACTAGCGAGTACGAGCAGTACTTC
>TRBV5-5|TRBJ2-1|TRBD1|NA
CASSQAGTGRTRYNEQFF
TGTGCCAGCAGCCAGGCAGGGACAGGCCGAACCCGCTACAATGAGCAGTTCTTC
>TRBV5-6|TRBJ1-5|NA|NA
CASSLGQSNQPQHF
TGTGCCAGCAGCTTGGGACAGTCCAATCAGCCCCAGCATTTT
>TRBV5-1|TRBJ2-7|NA|NA
CASSLTAGGGYEQYF
TGCGCCAGCAGCTTGACGGCAGGGGGAGGATACGAGCAGTACTTC
>TRBV28|TRBJ2-7|NA|once
CASSLGSIYEQYF
TGTGCCAGCAGCTTAGGCTCAATCTACGAGCAGTACTTC
>TRBV27|TRBJ1-2|TRBD1|NA
CASSFPTGKGYTF
TGTGCCAGCAGTTTCCCGACAGGGAAAGGCTACACCTTC
>TRBV5-1|TRBJ2-7|TRBD1|NA
CASSLLDREEQYF
TGCGCCAGCAGCTTACTGGACAGGGAAGAGCAGTACTTC
>TRBV18|TRBJ2-1|TRBD2|NA
CASSTSGGARNEQFF
TGTGCCAGCTCAACTAGCGGGGGGGCGAGGAATGAGCAGTTCTTC
>TRBV19|TRBJ1-2|NA|NA
CASSPDTDYGYTF
TGTGCCAGTAGTCCCGACACAGACTATGGCTACACCTTC
>TRBV6-5|TRBJ2-7|TRBD2|NA
CASSLGLAGGYEQYF
TGTGCCAGCAGCCTTGGACTAGCGGGGGGATACGAGCAGTACTTC
>TRBV5-6|TRBJ2-1|NA|NA
CASSPGLSGNEQFF
TGTGCCAGCAGCCCGGGACTTAGTGGGAATGAGCAGTTCTTC
>TRBV6-1|TRBJ2-3|NA|once
CASTRGDTDTQYF
TGTGCCAGCACACGCGGGGATACAGATACGCAGTATTTT
>TRBV9|TRBJ1-4|NA|NA
CASTNAGDEKLFF
TGTGCCAGCACCAATGCGGGAGACGAAAAACTGTTTTTT
>TRBV19|TRBJ2-1|TRBD2|NA
CASSKTGGVSSYNEQFF
TGTGCCAGTAGTAAAACGGGAGGGGTAAGCTCCTACAATGAGCAGTTCTTC
>TRBV27|TRBJ2-7|TRBD2|few
CASRMTSGGSYEQYF
TGTGCCAGCAGGATGACTAGCGGGGGCTCCTACGAGCAGTACTTC
>TRBV5-6|TRBJ2-7|NA|NA
CASSLGWSGGEQYF
TGTGCCAGCAGCTTGGGCTGGTCAGGAGGGGAGCAGTACTTC